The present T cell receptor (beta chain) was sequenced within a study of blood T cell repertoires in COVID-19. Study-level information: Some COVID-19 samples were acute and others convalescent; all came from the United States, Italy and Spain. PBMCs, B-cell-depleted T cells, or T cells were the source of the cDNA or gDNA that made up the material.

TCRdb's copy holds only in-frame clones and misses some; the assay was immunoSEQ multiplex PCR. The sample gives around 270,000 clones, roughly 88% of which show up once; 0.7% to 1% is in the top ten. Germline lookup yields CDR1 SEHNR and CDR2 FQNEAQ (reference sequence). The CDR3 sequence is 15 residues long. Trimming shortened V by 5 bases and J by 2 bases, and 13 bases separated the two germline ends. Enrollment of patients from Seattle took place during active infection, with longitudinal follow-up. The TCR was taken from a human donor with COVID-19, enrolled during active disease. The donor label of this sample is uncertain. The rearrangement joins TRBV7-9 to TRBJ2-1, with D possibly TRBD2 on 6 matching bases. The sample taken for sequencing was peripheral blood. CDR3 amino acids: CASSPRVAAYNEQFF. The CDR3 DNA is TGTGCCAGCAGCCCCCGGGTAGCGGCCTACAATGAGCAGTTCTTC.